Presented here are 14 T cell receptor beta chains from one specimen sequenced in a study of T cells expressing NK-cell markers (dated by TCRdb to the early 2020s). Library preparation employed 5' RACE. These reads were obtained on an Illumina HiSeq 2000. Following TCRdb reprocessing, every CDR3 protein sequence forms one entry, and DNA is not provided. This sample's table lists a few hundred thousand distinct CDR3 sequences. The ten largest clones represent roughly 3.6% of the sample. Sequencing input: blood T cells: a sorted CD56 or NKG2C T cell subset, CD4+ or CD8+ T cells, or bulk PBMC T cells (not recorded which). The receptor set was obtained from a man aged 18 to 29 in good health. Donor details come from another sample of the same person, matched by shared clones.

The chain recombines TRBV24-1 with TRBJ2-1; TCRdb proposes TRBD2, but this gene call is untestable without DNA. Germline values: CDR1 KGHDR, CDR2 SFDVKD. The CDR3 has 20 residues. The CDR3 protein is CATSDTGTSGVLGSYNEQFF.

The chain employs TRBV5-1 and TRBJ2-1; TCRdb reports TRBD2, a call that lacks DNA to check it against. Germline V CDR1 and CDR2: SGHRS, YFSETQ. The CDR3 loop spans 16 amino acids. The CDR3 reads CASSYTSGSQSNEQFF.

This chain connects TRBV30 to TRBJ1-1; the D gene TCRdb calls, TRBD1, cannot be checked with no DNA. The germline V gene encodes CDR1 GTSNPN and CDR2 SVGIG (reference sequence). The length of the CDR3 is 12 residues. Here the CDR3 reads CAWRARGQEAFF.

The gene calls are TRBV4-3 and TRBJ2-1; TCRdb lists TRBD1, though no DNA is available to test this call. The CDR3 sequence is 15 residues long. Germline V gives CDR1 LGHNA, CDR2 YSLEER. This CDR3 reads CASSEGTGLYNEQFF.

The chain links TRBV12-3 or TRBV12-4 to TRBJ2-2; TCRdb outputs TRBD1, but without DNA this stays unchecked. The CDR3 spans 13 residues. This CDR3 reads CASRSGGYGELFF.

The V call is TRBV29-1, the J call TRBJ2-7; TCRdb outputs TRBD2, but without DNA this stays unchecked. CDR3 size: 15 residues. Germline CDR1 SQVTM, CDR2 ANQGSEA. CDR3: CSVAGGTSREYEQYF.

The V gene is TRBV5-1, the J gene TRBJ2-3. Germline V gives CDR1 SGHRS, CDR2 YFSETQ. The CDR3 is made up of 13 amino acids. CDR3 in amino acids: CASSSQRSDTQYF.

V usage is TRBV11-2 and J usage is TRBJ1-4. The length of the CDR3 is 18 residues. Germline CDR1 SGHAT, CDR2 FQNNGV. The CDR3 reads CASSSDLQPRATNEKLFF.

The J gene is TRBJ1-1, the V gene TRBV7-3; no DNA is available, so the TRBD1 call from TCRdb remains unchecked. CDR1 and CDR2 (germline): SGHTA, FQGTGA. The CDR3 contains 15 residues. The CDR3: CASSLMGGEIAEAFF.

This chain joins TRBV7-8 and TRBJ1-3; no DNA is available, so the TRBD1 call from TCRdb remains unchecked. The CDR3 is made up of 14 amino acids. CDR1 is SGHVS and CDR2 is FQNEAQ in the germline V gene. CDR3 region: CASSAATGGNTIYF. Supplemented by reference TRBV7-8 and TRBJ1-3, the full variable domain reads GAGVSQSPRYKVAKRGQDVALRCDPISGHVSLFWYQQALGQGPEFLTYFQNEAQLDKSGLPSDRFFAERPEGSVSTLKIQRTQQEDSAVYLCASSAATGGNTIYFGEGSWLTVV.

The chain recombines TRBV5-1 with TRBJ2-1; TCRdb's D call of TRBD2 is untestable without DNA. The V gene's germline CDR1 is SGHRS and CDR2 YFSETQ. The CDR3 has 15 amino acids. The chain's CDR3 is CASSQLAENYNEQFF.

This chain links TRBV25-1 with TRBJ2-7; TCRdb's assignment of TRBD1 cannot be checked, as there is no DNA. The CDR3 extends over 14 amino acids. The germline CDR1 and CDR2 sequences are MGHDK and SYGVNS. CDR3 sequence reads: CASSAPGTQYEQYF.

The rearrangement joins TRBV20-1 to TRBJ2-1. This CDR3 comprises 14 residues. Per the germline V gene, CDR1 is DFQATT and CDR2 is SNEGSKA (reference sequence). CDR3 residues: CSAFDRGSYNEQFF.

The gene calls are TRBV28 and TRBJ2-3; the TCRdb call, TRBD2, lacks DNA for checking. There are 16 residues in the CDR3. Germline V gives CDR1 MDHEN, CDR2 SYDVKM. The CDR3 reads CASSPLPEGGRGTQYF.